This T cell receptor (beta chain) was captured in a study of T cell responses to AZD1222 COVID-19 vaccine (dated by TCRdb to the early 2020s). Context from the whole study: A total of 233 trial participants underwent TCR sequencing, of whom about 210 had received two doses of AZD1222 and 26 had received two doses of the MenACWY control vaccine. Trial participants were enrolled into age subgroups of 18-55, 56-69 and 70-plus years, which contained about 160, 30 and 59 TCR-sequenced participants, respectively. Results the study describes overall, beyond this receptor: In the small 56-69-year group, the increase in depth fell short of significance, most likely because of low power. A significant rise in spike-specific TCR breadth and depth was observed after two AZD1222 doses relative to day 0 and relative to MenACWY recipients. Conclusions about previously exposed vaccinees are limited because only 6 or 7 AZD1222 recipients were SARS-CoV-2 seropositive at baseline. CD4 TCRs associated with the vaccine covered the entire spike protein, and the dominant responses were in regions 160-218 and 743-854. Participants were mostly white British, with more females than males. The authors suggested clonal diversity may have been underestimated. Because no samples from the day 14 peak response were available, repertoires could be characterized only after the peak T cell response. Reportedly, close to half of the unique spike-specific TCRs recognized epitopes lying outside the regions that are mutated in the B.1.351 and B.1.1.7 variants.

This clone showed up just once. It has no known antigen specificity. No much larger clone exists at a distance of one base, and base qualities are not known. The time point label, read with the paper, signifies: about 28 days (+/-7) after the second vaccine dose. AZD1222 recipients given second doses at about 4 weeks or at about 12 weeks were pooled, since spike-specific TCR depth and breadth were not found to differ between the two schedules. Samples from vaccinated people were obtained from the UK trials COV001 and COV002, which included a single-blind randomized controlled phase 2/3 trial of AZD1222 (ChAdOx1 nCoV-19) in healthy adults. Trial participant PBMC samples were collected at day 0 and day 28 after the second dose for TCRbeta chain sequencing. The CDR3 numbers 18 residues from cysteine through phenylalanine. Only the CDR3 DNA is retained, 54 bases long and in frame from the first base. The germline V gene encodes CDR1 MNHNS and CDR2 SASEGT. V is cut by 2 bases and J by 0 bases, and the space between the germline ends is 17 bases.

The CDR3 regions of human TCRbeta chains were analyzed by immunosequencing. The original pipeline was this. Repertoire TCRs were matched against a reference library of SARS-CoV-2-specific TCRs generated with the MIRA antigen-specificity platform. Breadth meant the fraction of unique TCRs that were SARS-CoV-2-associated, whereas depth meant the fraction of total T cells that were SARS-CoV-2-associated. Using the MIRA data, each spike-specific TCR was mapped to the spike region that the TCR reacts to and placed in a CD4 or CD8 class. Log10-transformed breadth and depth values were compared by one-way ANOVA with Sidak's multiple comparisons tests. TCRdb stores this immuneACCESS table with in-frame sequences only. Part of the clones is absent; in the studies checked, under half of the shortfall reflects unresolved V genes, and no reason is known for the rest. V, J and clone size reflect that table, while D and trimming were determined from the DNA. This sample is represented by approximately 150,000 clones; more than 90% of them were singletons. The ten top clones hold 3% to 4% of the sample.

The receptor comes from an adult who received the AZD1222 COVID-19 vaccine. The chain couples TRBV6-1 to TRBJ2-1; TRBD2 might be the D gene, on 5 matching bases. Sample: peripheral blood, taken 28 days after the second AZD1222 dose. The CDR3 protein: CASSEHKDWKASYNEQFF. The DNA sequence is as follows: TGTGCCAGCAGTGAACACAAGGACTGGAAGGCCTCCTACAATGAGCAGTTCTTC.